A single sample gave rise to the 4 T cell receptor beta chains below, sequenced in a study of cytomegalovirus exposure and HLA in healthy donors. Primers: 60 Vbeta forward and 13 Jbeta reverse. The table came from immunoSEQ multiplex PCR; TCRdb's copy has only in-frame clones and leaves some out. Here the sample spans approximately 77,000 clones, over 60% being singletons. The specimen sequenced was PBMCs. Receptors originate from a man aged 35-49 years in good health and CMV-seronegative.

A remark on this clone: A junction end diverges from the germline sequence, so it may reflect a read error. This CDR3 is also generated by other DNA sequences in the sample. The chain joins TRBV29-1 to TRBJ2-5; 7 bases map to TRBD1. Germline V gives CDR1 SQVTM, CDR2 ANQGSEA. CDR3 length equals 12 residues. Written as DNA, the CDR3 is TGCAGCGTCAGGGGGTCCCAAGAGACGCAGTACTTC. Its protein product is CSVRGSQETQYF. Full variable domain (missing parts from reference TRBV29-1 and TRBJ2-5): SAVISQKPSRDICQRGTSLTIQCQVDSQVTMMFWYRQQPGQSLTLIATANQGSEATYESGFVIDKFPISRPNLTFSTLTVSNMSPEDSSIYLCSVRGSQETQYFGPGTRLLVL.

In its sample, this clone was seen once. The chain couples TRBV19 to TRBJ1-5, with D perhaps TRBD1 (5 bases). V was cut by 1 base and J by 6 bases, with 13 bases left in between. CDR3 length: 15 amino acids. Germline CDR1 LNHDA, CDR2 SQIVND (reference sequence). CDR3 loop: CASSIAYRGGQPQHF. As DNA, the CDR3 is TGTGCCAGTAGTATAGCCTATAGGGGCGGTCAGCCCCAGCATTTT.

CDR3 sequence reads: CASSLWGGTNYGYTF. The CDR3 region has the DNA TGTGCCAGCAGCTTATGGGGGGGCACTAACTATGGCTACACCTTC. The rearrangement joins TRBV5-4 to TRBJ1-2; D is perhaps TRBD1 (6 bases). Trimming removed 2 bases from V and 0 bases from J, with 11 bases in between. The CDR3 consists of 15 residues. CDR1 is SGHNT, CDR2 YYREEE, per germline (reference sequence).

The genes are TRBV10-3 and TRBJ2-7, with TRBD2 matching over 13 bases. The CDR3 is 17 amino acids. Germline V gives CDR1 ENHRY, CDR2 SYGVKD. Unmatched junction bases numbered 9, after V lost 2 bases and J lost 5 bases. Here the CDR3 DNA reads TGTGCCATCAGTGAGGCCCGGACTAGCGGGAGTGGCGACGAGCAGTACTTC. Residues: CAISEARTSGSGDEQYF.